This T cell receptor beta chain is from a study of breast tumors, draining lymph nodes, adjacent tissues (dated by TCRdb to about 2016). About the study as a whole: The study compared TCR beta repertoires across tumor, adjacent nontumor tissue and axillary lymph nodes from breast cancer patients. In human breast cancer, the study set out to evaluate how tumor, surrounding tissue and draining lymph node repertoires relate to one another and whether T cells may move between these sites.

From cysteine to phenylalanine, the CDR3 is 15 amino acids long. Just CDR3 DNA is preserved here, 45 bases in frame from base 1. V is pruned by 6 bases and J by 4 bases, leaving 12 bases of the junction without a gene match. In the germline V gene, CDR1 corresponds to SQVTM and CDR2 to ANQGSEA. Broader findings and caveats from the paper: A scenario in which most tumor T cells derive from the lymph node and then expand within tumor tissue was judged to be consistent with the data. Tumor T-cell repertoires showed less diversity than lymph node repertoires and more diversity than nontumor tissue repertoires, and tumor T-cell repertoires showed preferential V and J gene usage. In luminal-like breast cancer, tumor and nontumor tissue repertoires resembled each other significantly more than in basal-like breast cancer. The study presented the conclusion that tumor T cells originate in lymph nodes as consistent with a hypothesis, not as something directly demonstrated.

These reads were obtained on an Illumina HiSeq 2000. TCR beta chain libraries were generated by multiplex PCR amplification. High-throughput sequencing was used to analyze the amplified TCR beta chain products. TCRdb ran its own pipeline on the public reads, namely fastp trimming at Q25 and MiXCR clone calling, and kept in-frame beta chains. Here each entry gathers all rows of one CDR3 protein and keeps the most common genes and DNA. The sample records around 300,000 distinct CDR3 sequences, 30% to 35% of which are singletons. More than 1% of the sample goes to the ten largest clones. This clonotype was seen repeatedly, ten times or more. What this receptor recognizes is not known. Qualities for individual bases were not recorded, and no much larger clone is one base off. Lymph node samples came from the axillary draining lymph nodes of breast cancer patients.

Sequenced input: axillary lymph node tissue. The V gene is TRBV29-1 and the J gene is TRBJ2-7, with 10 junctional bases fitting TRBD2. This sequence originates from a female donor with breast cancer. Some clones in this sample may be carry-over from other donors' samples. The nucleotides read TGCAGCGTCCTTAAACTAGCGGGAATTAGGTACGAGCAGTACTTC. Its protein product is CSVLKLAGIRYEQYF.